These 21 T cell receptor beta chains share one sample of origin, sequenced in a study of neurological immune-mediated disorders. Time point here: longitudinal time-point 1 (baseline). From the 5' RACE reads, TCRdb called clonotypes with MiXCR, one entry per CDR3 protein. The data contain 67,000 or so distinct CDR3 sequences, roughly 13% of them singletons. Sequencing used PBMCs. The receptors here all came from a female donor with HTLV-1-associated myelopathy (HAM/TSP).

Ten or more counts support this clonotype. The chain has TRBV5-1 and TRBJ2-2; a weak D match, TRBD1 (5 bases). Germline CDR1 reads SGHRS; CDR2 reads YFSETQ. The CDR3 is 14 amino acids. V lost 5 bases to trimming and J lost 1 base, with 9 bases between them. CDR3: CASSYTGNTGELFF. CDR3 sequence (DNA): TGCGCCAGCAGTTATACAGGGAACACCGGGGAGCTGTTTTTT.

This clonotype was seen many times. The chain couples TRBV6-5 to TRBJ1-2; 7 bases are shared with TRBD1. This CDR3 has 12 amino acids. V lost 7 bases, J lost 8 bases, and 7 bases stayed unmatched. Germline V gives CDR1 MNHEY, CDR2 SVGAGI. Here the CDR3 reads CASTIQGYGYTF. CDR3 coding DNA: TGTGCCAGCACCATACAGGGGTACGGCTACACCTTC.

This clonotype has just a few counts. V usage is TRBV27 and J usage is TRBJ1-5; D is perhaps TRBD1 (6 bases). The CDR3 runs to 15 residues. CDR1 MNHEY and CDR2 SMNVEV come from the germline V gene (reference sequence). Trimming pared 5 bases from V and 7 bases from J, leaving 18 bases between. This chain's CDR3 is CASSPTRGAVQPQHF. The DNA of the CDR3 is TGTGCCAGCAGTCCCACAAGGGGGGCCGTACAGCCCCAGCATTTT.

By proportion, this clonotype is medium-sized (0.01 to 0.1%). The CDR3 region is CASSPRAENTEAFF. Written as DNA, the CDR3 is TGCGCCAGCAGCCCACGGGCAGAGAACACTGAAGCTTTCTTT. The rearrangement links TRBV5-1 to TRBJ1-1; no clear D. The germline V and J ends were trimmed by 4 bases and 1 base, with 11 bases remaining between them. Per the germline V gene, CDR1 is SGHRS and CDR2 is YFSETQ. The CDR3 has 14 residues. The full variable domain, rest sourced from reference TRBV5-1 and TRBJ1-1, is KAGVTQTPRYLIKTRGQQVTLSCSPISGHRSVSWYQQTPGQGLQFLFEYFSETQRNKGNFPGRFSGRQFSNSRSEMNVSTLELGDSALYLCASSPRAENTEAFFGQGTRLTVV.

This clonotype has a count of ten or more. The gene calls are TRBV20-1 and TRBJ2-1; the D gene is possibly TRBD1 (6 bases). Germline assignment: CDR1 DFQATT and CDR2 SNEGSKA (reference sequence). V shed 3 bases and J shed 10 bases, with 16 bases lying between them. This CDR3 spans 13 amino acids. This chain's CDR3 is CSASRTGQGEQFF. The CDR3 bases are TGCAGTGCTAGCCGCACAGGGCAGGGAGAGCAGTTCTTC.

There are many counts of this clonotype. The V and J genes are TRBV28 and TRBJ2-3, with D tentatively TRBD1 or TRBD2 (6 bases each). Between the trimmed V and J ends, which lost 6 bases and 4 bases, there was a span of 14 bases. CDR1 is MDHEN and CDR2 is SYDVKM in the germline V gene. The CDR3 runs to 14 residues. CDR3 protein: CASSIRGAADTQYF. CDR3 bases: TGTGCCAGCAGCATAAGGGGGGCCGCAGATACGCAGTATTTT.

There are many counts of this clonotype. The V and J genes are TRBV7-9 and TRBJ1-1; D gene ambiguous. The CDR3 covers 11 residues. Trimming took 7 bases from V and 5 from J, leaving 8 bases between them. The germline CDR1 and CDR2 sequences are SEHNR and FQNEAQ (reference sequence). DNA of the CDR3: TGTGCCAGCAAGGACTTAACTGAAGCTTTCTTT. Amino acid sequence: CASKDLTEAFF.

The V and J genes are TRBV20-1 and TRBJ2-2, with TRBD1 matching over 7 bases. V lost 3 bases, J lost 2 bases, and 3 bases stayed unmatched. The germline V gene encodes CDR1 DFQATT and CDR2 SNEGSKA (reference sequence). This CDR3 contains 14 residues. The CDR3 nucleotides read TGCAGTGCTAGGTCAGGGGGAAACACCGGGGAGCTGTTTTTT. Protein: CSARSGGNTGELFF.

This clonotype was counted at least ten times. This sequence joins TRBV5-1 and TRBJ2-7; D not resolved. This CDR3 region has 15 residues. V lost 3 bases and J lost 0, with 13 bases in between. In germline, CDR1 is SGHRS, CDR2 YFSETQ. CDR3 in amino acids: CASSSRGMSSYEQYF. CDR3 DNA: TGCGCCAGCAGCTCGAGAGGAATGAGCTCCTACGAGCAGTACTTC.

This clonotype was detected ten times or more. The rearrangement uses TRBV9 and TRBJ1-6; possibly TRBD1 for D (5 bases). V shed 5 bases and J shed 5 bases, with 14 bases lying between them. The CDR3 totals 15 residues. Germline V gives CDR1 SGDLS, CDR2 YYNGEE. The CDR3 DNA is TGTGCCAGCAGTGGCCCAGGGACTAATAATTCACCCCTCCACTTT. Amino acids: CASSGPGTNNSPLHF. The variable domain in full, with the rest retrieved from reference TRBV9 and TRBJ1-6, is DSGVTQTPKHLITATGQRVTLRCSPRSGDLSVYWYQQSLDQGLQFLIQYYNGEERAKGNILERFSAQQFPDLHSELNLSSLELGDSALYFCASSGPGTNNSPLHFGNGTRLTVT.

The chain carries TRBV20-1 and TRBJ1-1; 7 bases align to TRBD1. Germline loops: CDR1 DFQATT, CDR2 SNEGSKA (reference sequence). The CDR3 loop spans 15 amino acids. J was trimmed by 4 bases and V by 0 bases; bases with no gene match: 8. Here the CDR3 DNA reads TGCAGTGCTAGAGATCTAAAACAGGGGTTCACTGAAGCTTTCTTT. Amino acids: CSARDLKQGFTEAFF.

This clonotype was observed at least ten times. The chain carries TRBV9 and TRBJ2-3, with D unresolved. The V and J ends lost 7 bases and 5 bases respectively, with 8 bases between them. The V gene's germline CDR1 is SGDLS and CDR2 YYNGEE. The CDR3 covers 11 residues. CDR3 DNA sequence: TGTGCCAGCCGATCGGAAGATACGCAGTATTTT. Translating gives CASRSEDTQYF.

This clonotype was recorded at least ten times. The gene calls are TRBV2 and TRBJ2-5, with D unresolved. CDR3 length: 14 amino acids. Germline values: CDR1 SNHLY, CDR2 FYNNEI. V lost 3 bases to trimming and J lost 1 base, with 9 bases between them. In DNA form, the CDR3 reads TGTGCCAGCAGTGATATGGTCAGCCAAGAGACCCAGTACTTC. Translated: CASSDMVSQETQYF.

This clonotype has a count of ten or more. This chain joins TRBV29-1 and TRBJ1-5, with D unclear. The CDR3 is 13 amino acids. V gave up 2 bases and J gave up 4 bases, with 9 bases separating them. The germline CDR1 and CDR2 sequences are SQVTM and ANQGSEA. In nucleotides, the CDR3 is TGCAGCGTTGAAACTGGGTTTAATCAGCCCCAGCATTTT. Its protein product is CSVETGFNQPQHF.

The rearrangement uses TRBV7-2 and TRBJ1-2, with D maybe TRBD1 (6 bases). The germline gives CDR1 SGHTA, CDR2 FQGNSA. There are 15 residues in the CDR3. The V and J ends lost 3 bases and 4 bases respectively, with 15 bases between them. DNA of the CDR3: TGTGCCAGCAGCTTCACCGGGGGCTTTGGCTATGGCTACACCTTC. Translating gives CASSFTGGFGYGYTF.

This clonotype was observed many times. The chain couples TRBV5-1 to TRBJ2-3; 10 nucleotides agree with TRBD2. The CDR3 is made up of 16 amino acids. With 2 bases clipped from V and 3 bases from J, the junction kept 6 bases outside the gene matches. CDR1 and CDR2 (germline): SGHRS, YFSETQ. In DNA, the CDR3 is TGCGCCAGCAGCTTAAAGGCTAGCGGGGGAACAGATACGCAGTATTTT. The encoded protein is CASSLKASGGTDTQYF.

The J gene is TRBJ2-7, the V gene TRBV3-1; the match to TRBD1 covers 7 bases. Trimming removed 6 bases from V and 8 bases from J; junction bases left unmatched: 13. Germline CDR1 reads LGHDT; CDR2 reads YNNKEL (reference sequence). This CDR3 region has 14 residues. In DNA, the CDR3 is TGTGCCAGCAGGGACCGAGGGGGCCACGACAAGCAGTACTTC. This translates into CASRDRGGHDKQYF.

This clonotype was seen at least ten times. The V gene is TRBV5-1, the J gene TRBJ2-1; TRBD1 is a possible D gene (6 bases). V gave up 3 bases and J gave up 4 bases, with 8 bases separating them. This CDR3 has 13 residues. In germline, CDR1 is SGHRS, CDR2 YFSETQ. The CDR3 DNA follows: TGCGCCAGCAGCTCGGACAGATACAATGAGCAGTTCTTC. The encoded protein is CASSSDRYNEQFF.

This clonotype was found many times. The chain joins TRBV20-1 to TRBJ1-2; 8 positions match TRBD1. Germline trimming cut 4 bases from V and 1 base from J; bases unmatched to any gene: 2. CDR3 size: 13 residues. CDR1 and CDR2 from the germline V gene are DFQATT and SNEGSKA (reference sequence). The CDR3 protein is CSATGGNNYGYTF. CDR3 nucleotide sequence: TGCAGTGCTACAGGGGGCAATAACTATGGCTACACCTTC.

This clonotype was seen at least ten times. CDR3 sequence (DNA): TGTGCCAGCAGCCCTTTGGGGCGGACAGCGCAAGAGACCCAGTACTTC. Translation gives CASSPLGRTAQETQYF. This sequence joins TRBV7-7 and TRBJ2-5; tentatively, D is TRBD1 (6 bases). Germline values: CDR1 SSHAT, CDR2 FNYEAQ (reference sequence). Trimming removed 5 bases from V and 2 bases from J, with 18 bases in between. The CDR3 runs to 16 residues.

This clonotype was seen at least ten times. The gene calls are TRBV12-3 or TRBV12-4 and TRBJ1-5; D is perhaps TRBD1 (5 bases). The V end was cut by 5 bases, the J end by 6 bases, with 17 bases between. This CDR3 has 15 amino acids. The CDR3 sequence: CASSLGPYGTQPQHF. The DNA for the CDR3 is TGTGCCAGCAGTCTTGGGCCCTACGGGACTCAGCCCCAGCATTTT.